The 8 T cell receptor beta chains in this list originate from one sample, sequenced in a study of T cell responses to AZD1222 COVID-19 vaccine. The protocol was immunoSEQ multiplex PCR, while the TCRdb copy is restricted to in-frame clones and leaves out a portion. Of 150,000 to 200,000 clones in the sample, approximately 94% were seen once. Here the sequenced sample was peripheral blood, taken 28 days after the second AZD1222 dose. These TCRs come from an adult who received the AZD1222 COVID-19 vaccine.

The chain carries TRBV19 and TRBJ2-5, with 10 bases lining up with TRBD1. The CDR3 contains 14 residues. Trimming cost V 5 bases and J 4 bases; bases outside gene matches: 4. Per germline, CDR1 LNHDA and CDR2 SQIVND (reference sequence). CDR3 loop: CASSEGQGRETQYF. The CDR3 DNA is TGTGCCAGTAGTGAGGGACAGGGGAGAGAGACCCAGTACTTC. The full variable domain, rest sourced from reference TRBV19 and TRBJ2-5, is DGGITQSPKYLFRKEGQNVTLSCEQNLNHDAMYWYRQDPGQGLRLIYYSQIVNDFQKGDIAEGYSVSREKKESFPLTVTSAQKNPTAFYLCASSEGQGRETQYFGPGTRLLVL.

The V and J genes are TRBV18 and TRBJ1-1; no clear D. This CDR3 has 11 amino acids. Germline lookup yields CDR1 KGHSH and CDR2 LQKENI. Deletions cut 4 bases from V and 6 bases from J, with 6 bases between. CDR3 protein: CASSLRSEAFF. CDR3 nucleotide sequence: TGTGCCAGCTCACTTCGTTCTGAAGCTTTCTTT.

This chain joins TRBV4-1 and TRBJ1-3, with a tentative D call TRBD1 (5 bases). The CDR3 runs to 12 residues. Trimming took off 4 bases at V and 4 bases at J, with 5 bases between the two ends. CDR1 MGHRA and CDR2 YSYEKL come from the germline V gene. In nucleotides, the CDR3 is TGCGCCAGCAGCCGGACAGGAAACACCATATATTTT. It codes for CASSRTGNTIYF.

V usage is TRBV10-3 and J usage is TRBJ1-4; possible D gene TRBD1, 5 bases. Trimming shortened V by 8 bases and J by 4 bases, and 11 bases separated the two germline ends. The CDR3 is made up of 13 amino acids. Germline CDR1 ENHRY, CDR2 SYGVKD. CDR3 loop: CAIQGTINEKLFF. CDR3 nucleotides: TGTGCCATCCAAGGGACTATTAATGAAAAACTGTTTTTT.

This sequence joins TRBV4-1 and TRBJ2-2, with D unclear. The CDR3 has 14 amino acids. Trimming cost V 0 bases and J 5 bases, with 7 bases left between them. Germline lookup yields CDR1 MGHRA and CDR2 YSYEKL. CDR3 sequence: CASSQERRTGELFF. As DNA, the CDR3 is TGCGCCAGCAGCCAAGAGAGACGAACCGGGGAGCTGTTTTTT.

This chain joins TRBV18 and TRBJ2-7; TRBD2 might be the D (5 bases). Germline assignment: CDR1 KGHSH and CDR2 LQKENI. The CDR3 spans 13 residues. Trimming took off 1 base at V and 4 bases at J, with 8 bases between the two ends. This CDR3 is CASSPLRGYEQYF. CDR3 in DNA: TGTGCCAGCTCACCACTTCGGGGATACGAGCAGTACTTC.

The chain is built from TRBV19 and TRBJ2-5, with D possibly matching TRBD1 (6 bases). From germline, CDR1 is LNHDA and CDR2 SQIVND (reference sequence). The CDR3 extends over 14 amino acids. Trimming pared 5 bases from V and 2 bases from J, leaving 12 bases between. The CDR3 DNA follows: TGTGCCAGTAGTCCAATGACAGGACAAGAGACCCAGTACTTC. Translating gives CASSPMTGQETQYF.

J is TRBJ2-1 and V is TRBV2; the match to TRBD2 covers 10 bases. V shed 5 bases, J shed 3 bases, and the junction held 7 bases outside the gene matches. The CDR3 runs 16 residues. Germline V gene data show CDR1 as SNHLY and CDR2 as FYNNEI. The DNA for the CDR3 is TGTGCCAGCAGTCGATATTGGACTAGCGGCTACAATGAGCAGTTCTTC. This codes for CASSRYWTSGYNEQFF. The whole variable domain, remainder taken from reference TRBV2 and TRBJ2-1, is EPEVTQTPSHQVTQMGQEVILRCVPISNHLYFYWYRQILGQKVEFLVSFYNNEISEKSEIFDDQFSVERPDGSNFTLKIRSTKLEDSAMYFCASSRYWTSGYNEQFFGPGTRLTVL.